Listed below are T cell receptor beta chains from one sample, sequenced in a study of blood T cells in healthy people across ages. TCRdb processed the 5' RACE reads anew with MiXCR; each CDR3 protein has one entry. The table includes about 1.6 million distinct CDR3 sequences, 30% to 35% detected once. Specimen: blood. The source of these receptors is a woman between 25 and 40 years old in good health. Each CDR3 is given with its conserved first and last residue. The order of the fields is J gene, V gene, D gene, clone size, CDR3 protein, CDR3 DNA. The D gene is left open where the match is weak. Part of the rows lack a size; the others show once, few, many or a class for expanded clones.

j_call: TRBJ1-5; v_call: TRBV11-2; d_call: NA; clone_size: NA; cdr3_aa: CASSQGPVPGQPQHF; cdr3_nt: TGTGCCAGCAGCCAAGGGCCCGTCCCCGGACAGCCCCAGCATTTT
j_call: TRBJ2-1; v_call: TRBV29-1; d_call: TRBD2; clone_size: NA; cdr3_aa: CSVEVTSGRNDEQFF; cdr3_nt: TGCAGCGTTGAAGTAACTAGCGGGAGGAACGATGAGCAGTTCTTC
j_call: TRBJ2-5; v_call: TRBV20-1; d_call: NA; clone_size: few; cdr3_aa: CSARDLGERLETQYF; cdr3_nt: TGCAGTGCTAGGGATCTCGGCGAACGCTTAGAGACCCAGTACTTC
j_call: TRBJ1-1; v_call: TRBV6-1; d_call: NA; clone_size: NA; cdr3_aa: CASRTGTGTNTEAFF; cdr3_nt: TGTGCCAGCAGGACCGGGACGGGTACAAACACTGAAGCTTTCTTT
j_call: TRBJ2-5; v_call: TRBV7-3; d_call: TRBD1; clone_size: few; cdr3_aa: CASSRSATGSQETQYF; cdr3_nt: TGTGCCAGCAGCCGATCAGCGACAGGGAGTCAAGAGACCCAGTACTTC
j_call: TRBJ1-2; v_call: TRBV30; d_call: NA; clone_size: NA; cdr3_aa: CACSDLNYGYTF; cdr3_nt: TGTGCCTGTTCTGACCTTAACTATGGCTACACCTTC
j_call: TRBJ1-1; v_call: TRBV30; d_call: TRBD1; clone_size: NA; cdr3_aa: CAWSLEAGGYTEAFF; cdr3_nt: TGTGCCTGGAGTTTGGAGGCAGGGGGTTACACTGAAGCTTTCTTT
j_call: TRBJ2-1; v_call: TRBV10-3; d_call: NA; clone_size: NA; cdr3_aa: CAIRETTGKNEQFF; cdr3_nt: TGTGCCATCAGGGAGACCACGGGGAAGAATGAGCAGTTCTTC
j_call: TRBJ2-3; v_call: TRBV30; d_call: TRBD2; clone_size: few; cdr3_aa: CAWSGGTSGSTDTQYF; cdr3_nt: TGTGCCTGGAGTGGGGGGACTAGCGGTAGCACAGATACGCAGTATTTT
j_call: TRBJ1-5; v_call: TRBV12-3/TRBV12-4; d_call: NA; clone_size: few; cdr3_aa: CASSFGENQPQHF; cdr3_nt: TGTGCCAGCAGTTTCGGGGAGAATCAGCCCCAGCATTTT
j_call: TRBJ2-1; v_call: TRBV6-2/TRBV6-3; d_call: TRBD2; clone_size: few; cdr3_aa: CASNPGLAGHKYNEQFF; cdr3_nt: TGTGCCAGCAACCCGGGACTAGCGGGCCACAAATACAATGAGCAGTTCTTC
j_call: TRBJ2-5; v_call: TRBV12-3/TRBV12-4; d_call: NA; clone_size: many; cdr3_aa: CASSAGGGGDQETQYF; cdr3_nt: TGTGCCAGCAGTGCTGGGGGCGGGGGCGACCAAGAGACCCAGTACTTC
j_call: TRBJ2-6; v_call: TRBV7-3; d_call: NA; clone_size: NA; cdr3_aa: CASSRQSSGANVLTF; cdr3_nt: TGTGCCAGCAGCCGACAGAGCTCTGGGGCCAACGTCCTGACTTTC
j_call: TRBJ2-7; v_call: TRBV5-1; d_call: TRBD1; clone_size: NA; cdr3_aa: CASSLARTGSYEQYF; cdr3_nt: TGCGCCAGCAGCTTGGCCCGGACAGGGTCCTACGAGCAGTACTTC
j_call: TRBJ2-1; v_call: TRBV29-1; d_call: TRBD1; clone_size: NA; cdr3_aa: CSVYRNGQGSEQFF; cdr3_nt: TGCAGCGTTTATAGAAACGGACAGGGCAGTGAGCAGTTCTTC
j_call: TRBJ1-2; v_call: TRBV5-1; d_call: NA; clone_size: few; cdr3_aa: CASSLDSVRSYGYTF; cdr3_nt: TGCGCCAGCAGCTTGGACAGCGTAAGATCCTATGGCTACACCTTC
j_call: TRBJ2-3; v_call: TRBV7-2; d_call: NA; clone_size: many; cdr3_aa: CASSLYSDTQYF; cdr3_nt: TGTGCCAGCAGCTTATATTCGGATACGCAGTATTTT
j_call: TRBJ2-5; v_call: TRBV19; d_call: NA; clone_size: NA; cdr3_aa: CASSPDPWSEQYF; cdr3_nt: TGTGCCAGTAGCCCGGACCCTTGGTCGGAGCAGTACTTC
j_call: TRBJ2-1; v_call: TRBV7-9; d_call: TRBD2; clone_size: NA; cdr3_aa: CASSLDLWLAGQFF; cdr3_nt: TGTGCCAGCAGCTTAGACTTATGGCTAGCGGGCCAGTTCTTC
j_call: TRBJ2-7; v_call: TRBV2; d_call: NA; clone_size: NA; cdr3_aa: CASSEAAYEQYF; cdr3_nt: TGTGCCAGCAGTGAAGCAGCTTACGAGCAGTACTTC
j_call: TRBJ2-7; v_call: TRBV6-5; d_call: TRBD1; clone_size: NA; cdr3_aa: CASSPGQANEQYF; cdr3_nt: TGTGCCAGCAGCCCGGGACAGGCTAACGAGCAGTACTTC
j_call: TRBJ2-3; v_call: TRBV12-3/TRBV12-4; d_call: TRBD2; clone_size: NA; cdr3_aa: CATLLAGTDTQYF; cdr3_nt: TGTGCCACCCTACTAGCGGGCACAGATACGCAGTATTTT
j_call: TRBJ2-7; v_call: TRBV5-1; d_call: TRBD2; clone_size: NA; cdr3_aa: CASRRTSGFYEQYF; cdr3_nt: TGCGCCAGCAGGCGGACTAGCGGGTTCTACGAGCAGTACTTC
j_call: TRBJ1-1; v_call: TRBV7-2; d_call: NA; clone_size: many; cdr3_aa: CASSSGGAGLTEAFF; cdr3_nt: TGTGCCAGCAGCTCTGGAGGGGCGGGTCTCACTGAAGCTTTCTTT
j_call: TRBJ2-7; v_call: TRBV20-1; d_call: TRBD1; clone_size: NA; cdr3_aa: CSVLGGQGHTYEQYF; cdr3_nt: TGCAGTGTCCTGGGCGGACAGGGACACACCTACGAGCAGTACTTC
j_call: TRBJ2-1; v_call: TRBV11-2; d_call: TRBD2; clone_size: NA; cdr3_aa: CASSAGAGGGNEQFF; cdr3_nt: TGTGCCAGCAGCGCGGGAGCGGGGGGTGGAAATGAGCAGTTCTTC
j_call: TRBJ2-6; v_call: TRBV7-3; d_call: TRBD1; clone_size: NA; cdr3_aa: CASSRGQGAGADVLTF; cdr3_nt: TGTGCCAGCAGCCGCGGGCAGGGGGCTGGGGCCGACGTCCTGACTTTC
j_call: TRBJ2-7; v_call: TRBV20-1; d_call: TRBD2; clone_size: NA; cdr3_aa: CSAPRGASGTYEQYF; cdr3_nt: TGCAGTGCTCCTCGGGGGGCTAGCGGGACCTACGAGCAGTACTTC
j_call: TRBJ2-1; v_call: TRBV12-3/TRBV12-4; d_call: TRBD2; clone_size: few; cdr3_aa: CASSLGLAGYNERFF; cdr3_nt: TGTGCCAGCAGTCTGGGGCTAGCGGGGTACAATGAGCGGTTCTTC
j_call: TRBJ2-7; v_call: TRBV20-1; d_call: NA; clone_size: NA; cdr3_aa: CSAGGVSSYEQYF; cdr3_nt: TGCAGTGCCGGAGGTGTCAGCTCCTACGAGCAGTACTTC
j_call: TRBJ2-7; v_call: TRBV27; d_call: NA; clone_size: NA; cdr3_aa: CASSFADRSSYEQYF; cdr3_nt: TGTGCCAGCAGTTTCGCAGACAGGAGCTCCTACGAGCAGTACTTC